Below are 18 T cell receptor beta chains sequenced from a single sample in a study of somatic mutations in cytotoxic T cells in rheumatoid arthritis. TCRdb's copy holds only in-frame clones and misses some; the assay was immunoSEQ multiplex PCR. This repertoire shows around 1,400 clones, 60% to 85% found once; its top ten account for around 15%. The sequencing input was CD8+ T cells sorted from blood. The receptors shown here come from an adult with rheumatoid arthritis.

The chain combines TRBV7-6 with TRBJ1-4, with D maybe TRBD1 (6 bases). This CDR3 is 18 amino acids long. CDR1 is SGHVS and CDR2 is FNYEAQ in the germline V gene. Trimming shortened V by 0 bases and J by 2 bases, and 16 bases separated the two germline ends. This chain's CDR3 is CASSLAEGPGGTNEKLFF. CDR3 in DNA: TGTGCCAGCAGCTTAGCGGAGGGGCCGGGGGGCACTAATGAAAAACTGTTTTTT.

The chain has TRBV7-3 and TRBJ1-2; D is unclear. Germline CDR1 is SGHTA and CDR2 is FQGTGA. Trimming shortened V by 1 base and J by 4 bases, and 13 bases separated the two germline ends. This CDR3 spans 15 amino acids. The CDR3 reads CASSLRADWPYGYTF. The CDR3 region has the DNA TGTGCCAGCAGCTTAAGGGCGGACTGGCCCTATGGCTACACCTTC.

The J gene is TRBJ2-2, the V gene TRBV7-9, with D uncertain. The CDR3 runs 14 residues. Between the trimmed V and J ends, which lost 5 bases and 0 bases, there was a span of 7 bases. Germline values: CDR1 SEHNR, CDR2 FQNEAQ (reference sequence). CDR3 sequence: CASSDGANTGELFF. Written as DNA, the CDR3 is TGTGCCAGCAGCGACGGCGCGAACACCGGGGAGCTGTTTTTT.

This chain links TRBV28 with TRBJ2-7, with D tentatively TRBD1 (7 bases). The CDR3 contains 13 residues. Deletions cut 3 bases from V and 5 bases from J, with 11 bases between. Looked up from germline, CDR1 is MDHEN and CDR2 is SYDVKM. CDR3 DNA: TGTGCCAGCAGTTTGGGCAGGGGGGACGAGCAGTACTTC. It translates to CASSLGRGDEQYF.

The chain employs TRBV6-4 and TRBJ2-3; perhaps TRBD2 as D (6 bases). The CDR3 has 15 residues. Germline V CDR1 and CDR2: MRHNA, SNTAGT. V was clipped by 0 bases and J by 4 bases, with 11 bases between them. The CDR3 DNA sequence: TGTGCCAGCAGTGACTCGGGGGGAAGCGCAGATACGCAGTATTTT. Translation gives CASSDSGGSADTQYF.

The chain links TRBV30 to TRBJ2-4; 9 bases are shared with TRBD2. The CDR3 totals 16 residues. The V gene's germline CDR1 is GTSNPN and CDR2 SVGIG (reference sequence). V lost 1 base, J lost 0 bases, and 4 bases stayed unmatched. CDR3 loop: CAWSDGRGGAKNIQYF. CDR3 in DNA: TGTGCCTGGAGTGATGGGCGGGGGGGAGCCAAAAACATTCAGTACTTC.

The genes are TRBV7-9 and TRBJ2-1; 11 nucleotides agree with TRBD2. This CDR3 has 15 amino acids. Germline loops: CDR1 SEHNR, CDR2 FQNEAQ (reference sequence). V shed 5 bases and J 3 bases; nucleotides not matched to a gene: 3. CDR3 DNA: TGTGCCAGCAGCAATAGCGGGAGGGGCTACAATGAGCAGTTCTTC. Its protein product is CASSNSGRGYNEQFF.

This clone was seen only a few times. V and J are TRBV5-8 and TRBJ2-1; D may be TRBD2 (7 bases). The CDR3 spans 13 residues. V lost 10 bases and J 5 bases, leaving 16 bases between the germline ends. Germline V gene lookup returns CDR1 SGHTS and CDR2 YDEGEE. CDR3 loop: CAVGAGAHNEQFF. CDR3 nucleotides: TGTGCCGTAGGGGCGGGGGCTCACAATGAGCAGTTCTTC.

In this sample, this clone turned up a few times. The chain links TRBV11-2 to TRBJ1-1; D ambiguous. With 3 bases removed from V and 4 bases from J, the gap between germline ends came to 6 bases. The CDR3 spans 12 residues. Germline lookup yields CDR1 SGHAT and CDR2 FQNNGV. The CDR3 protein is CASSFFGTEAFF. The CDR3 nucleotides read TGTGCCAGCAGCTTTTTTGGCACTGAAGCTTTCTTT.

The chain carries TRBV5-4 and TRBJ2-1; D is possibly TRBD1 (5 bases). The germline V gene encodes CDR1 SGHNT and CDR2 YYREEE (reference sequence). The length of the CDR3 is 11 residues. With 8 bases removed from V and 5 bases from J, the gap between germline ends came to 8 bases. The CDR3 bases are TGTGCCAGTCGACAGAACAATGAGCAGTTCTTC. Translating gives CASRQNNEQFF.

The CDR3 DNA sequence: TGTGCCAGCAGCAGAGGCGGGGACGAGACCCAGTACTTC. Protein: CASSRGGDETQYF. This chain links TRBV13 with TRBJ2-5; tentative D call: TRBD2 (6 bases). Deletions cut 5 bases from V and 5 bases from J, with 12 bases between. Germline CDR1 is PRHDT and CDR2 is FYEKMQ (reference sequence). This CDR3 spans 13 amino acids.

This sequence joins TRBV25-1 and TRBJ2-4, with 7 bases matching TRBD1. Germline V gene data show CDR1 as MGHDK and CDR2 as SYGVNS. V trimming: 3 bases; J trimming: 8 bases; junction bases outside the gene matches: 4. This CDR3 spans 13 amino acids. The CDR3 loop reads CASSDDRVHIQYF. Here the CDR3 DNA reads TGTGCCAGCAGTGACGACAGGGTTCACATTCAGTACTTC.

In nucleotides, the CDR3 is TGTGCCAGCAGCTTAGCAGGGGGCTTGGTAGAGACCCAGTACTTC. Its translation: CASSLAGGLVETQYF. V usage is TRBV7-2 and J usage is TRBJ2-5; 7 bases fit TRBD1. The CDR3 is 15 amino acids. The J segment lost 4 bases and the V segment lost 0 bases, leaving 5 bases of the junction unmatched. Germline CDR1 is SGHTA and CDR2 is FQGNSA.

DNA of the CDR3: TGTGCCATCAGTGAAAGCGGGGGGCACCACAATGAGCAGTTCTTC. Amino acids: CAISESGGHHNEQFF. J is TRBJ2-1 and V is TRBV10-3, with 9 bases lining up with TRBD2. The CDR3 runs to 15 residues. J lost 5 bases, V lost 3 bases, and 5 bases had no gene match. The V gene's germline CDR1 is ENHRY and CDR2 SYGVKD.

This clone was detected only once. The J gene is TRBJ1-5, the V gene TRBV10-2; D remains unclear. Trimming shortened V by 8 bases and J by 0 bases, and 11 bases separated the two germline ends. This CDR3 comprises 14 residues. Germline V gene data show CDR1 as WSHSY and CDR2 as SAAADI. CDR3 DNA: TGCGCCAGCTCAACCGGGGATAGCAATCAGCCCCAGCATTTT. Protein: CASSTGDSNQPQHF.

This clone was counted between two and nine times. The gene calls are TRBV19 and TRBJ2-3; the D is unclear. V lost 0 bases and J lost 2, with 15 bases in between. The CDR3 runs 17 residues. From germline, CDR1 is LNHDA and CDR2 SQIVND (reference sequence). The CDR3 nucleotides are TGTGCCAGTAGTATAGATCGAGGAGAGTTCGCCACAGATACGCAGTATTTT. Translation gives CASSIDRGEFATDTQYF.

The table lists this clone with a few counts. The V gene is TRBV27, the J gene TRBJ2-5; D unresolved. Germline V gene lookup returns CDR1 MNHEY and CDR2 SMNVEV (reference sequence). The V and J ends lost 5 bases and 8 bases respectively, with 12 bases between them. There are 12 residues in the CDR3. The CDR3 sequence: CASSPPGKTQYF. In DNA form, the CDR3 reads TGTGCCAGCAGTCCCCCTGGGAAAACCCAGTACTTC.

J is TRBJ2-1 and V is TRBV9; 7 bases align to TRBD1. Germline V gene data show CDR1 as SGDLS and CDR2 as YYNGEE. V gave up 1 base and J gave up 9 bases; unmatched junction bases: 4. The CDR3 spans 13 residues. The CDR3 sequence: CASSVNRGTEQFF. CDR3 sequence (DNA): TGTGCCAGCAGCGTAAACAGGGGAACTGAGCAGTTCTTC.